This T cell receptor (beta chain) came from a study of Ad26.COV2.S vaccination and SARS-CoV-2 variants. This clone was observed a few times. Its antigen is not identified. Noted treatment: approximately 18 received Ad26.COV2.S at low or high dose, single or two shots; about 5 received placebo; per-sample allocation not given. The study sampled participants on day 63 after the first vaccine or placebo injection. At a Boston site, the person donating was an adult of 18-55 years. The study's findings and limits: The TCR breadth and depth analyses may have understated or missed part of the total T cell responses.

Measured with immunoSEQ multiplex PCR; TCRdb has only the in-frame clones, and not every one. The sample has more than 300,000 clones; just over 85% are singletons. Trimming took off 1 base at V and 5 bases at J, with 12 bases between the two ends. The CDR3 extends over 14 amino acids. The germline gives CDR1 KGHSH, CDR2 LQKENI. V is TRBV18 and J is TRBJ2-7; D is possibly TRBD1 (5 bases). Sequencing used peripheral blood, obtained in a trial of Ad26.COV2.S vaccine versus placebo. The receptor was isolated from a person between 18 and 65 years old who received the Ad26.COV2.S COVID-19 vaccine or a placebo. The CDR3 region is CASSPRQGRNEQYF. The CDR3 region has the DNA TGTGCCAGCTCACCACGGCAGGGTCGAAACGAGCAGTACTTC.